This T cell receptor beta chain was obtained from a study of tumor-infiltrating lymphocytes in primary liver carcinoma. Scientists recovered RNA and DNA together from roughly 20-30 mg of unsorted bulk tissue. The CDR3 consists of 14 residues. V shed 5 bases and J 10 bases; nucleotides not matched to a gene: 13. Germline lookup yields CDR1 GTSNPN and CDR2 SVGIG (reference sequence). TCR beta cDNA came from approximately 490 ng total RNA, primed with a constant-region primer. A slightly modified ARM-PCR protocol with three nested multiplex PCR rounds produced these TCR beta libraries. Primers for the first two PCR rounds were TRBV1-TRBV30 forward primers and a C-beta reverse primer (approximately 9 cycles per round). TCRdb redid the calling of the multiplex PCR reads with MiXCR, one entry per CDR3 protein. The sample has approximately 37,000 distinct CDR3 sequences, more than 70% seen once.

The gene calls are TRBV30 and TRBJ2-5, with 10 nucleotides matching TRBD2. The receptor was derived from a man in his forties with primary liver carcinoma and hepatitis B virus infection. The sequenced sample was tumor-adjacent normal liver tissue. The DNA of the CDR3 is TGTGCCTGGGGTCCTAGCGGGAGTTCGAAGGTCCAGTACTTC. It yields the protein CAWGPSGSSKVQYF.